This passage covers 24 T cell receptor delta chains from one sample sequenced in a study of γδ T cells in repeated Plasmodium falciparum infection. Gammadelta T cells were flow-sorted from PBMC into Vgamma9/Vdelta2+ and Vdelta2-negative populations for bulk analysis. With CATT, TCRdb re-called clones from the multiplex PCR reads. Here the sample spans around 46,000 delta-chain clones, over 1.5% being singletons. The sequencing input was gamma-delta T cells from blood. These TCRs come from a pool of human donors (malaria-infected and uninfected, not separated).

This clone was observed at least ten times. The sample contains more than one DNA sequence encoding this CDR3. CDR3 protein: CALGEQGRRPGGRKLIF. The DNA for the CDR3 is TGTGCTCTTGGGGAACAGGGCCGCCGTCCTGGGGGACGTAAACTCATCTTT. This sequence joins TRDV1 and TRDJ1, with 8 bases lining up with TRDD3. This CDR3 region has 17 residues. V was pared by 1 base and J by 7 bases, with 14 bases of the junction left unmatched. Germline loops: CDR1 TSWWSYY, CDR2 QGS.

This clone was observed a few times. The protein in TCRdb stems from a much larger clone and differs at residue 13 from this DNA's translation, likely a read error; here the protein is translated from the DNA. This chain uses TRDV1 with TRDJ1; a weak D match, TRDD3 (7 bases). Matching the DNA to germline supplied the J gene, which TCRdb does not give. The CDR3 spans 19 residues. V dropped 3 bases and J dropped 4 bases, with 27 bases sitting between them. Germline loops: CDR1 TSWWSYY, CDR2 QGS. The DNA of the CDR3 is TGTGCTCTTGGGGACCCGAACCCCTTCCCTTGGGGGACACGCGATAAACTCATCTTT. Protein product: CALGDPNPFPWGTRDKLIF.

This clone was picked up many times. A read error is possible here, since a much larger clone lies one base away. V and J are TRDV1 and TRDJ1; 9 bases map to TRDD3. TCRdb gives no J gene; it was assigned here by matching the DNA to germline. V lost 4 bases and J lost 5; bases outside the gene matches: 26. This CDR3 is 21 amino acids long. Germline CDR1 and CDR2: TSWWSYY and QGS. The CDR3: CALGGPSPPLRPPGDTDKLIF. CDR3 coding DNA: TGTGCTCTTGGGGGACCCTCCCCCCCCCTACGCCCCCCGGGGGATACAGATAAACTCATCTTT.

Concerning this clone: The TCRdb protein, from a much larger clone, departs from this DNA's translation at residue 12, likely by read error; the protein shown derives from the DNA. V and J are TRDV1 and TRDJ1; unclear D gene. Deletions cut 5 bases from V and 6 bases from J, with 22 bases between. The CDR3 is 16 residues long. Germline CDR1 reads TSWWSYY; CDR2 reads QGS. The CDR3 region is CALGSPEGRWTNKLIF. CDR3 nucleotide sequence: TGTGCTCTTGGGTCCCCCGAGGGAAGGTGGACCAATAAACTCATCTTT.

With regard to this clone: TCRdb attributes to this sequence the protein of a much larger clone, which differs from the DNA translation at residue 14; a read error is likely, and the protein displayed is translated from the DNA. The J gene is uncalled and the V gene is TRDV1; the table's TRDD3 call for D was not verified on the DNA. This CDR3 region has 16 residues. Germline V CDR1 and CDR2: TSWWSYY, QGS. The CDR3 region is CALGELLPLYTDKPIF. The CDR3 nucleotides read TGTGCTCTTGGGGAACTACTCCCCCTTTACACCGATAAACCCATCTTT.

This clone was seen only a few times. The protein recorded in TCRdb matches a much larger clone and deviates from this DNA's translation at residue 3, suggesting a read error; the protein here is obtained by translating the DNA. The chain is built from TRDV1 and TRDJ1; maybe TRDD3 (5 bases). Here the J gene was assigned by germline matching of the DNA, as TCRdb has none. This CDR3 has 25 residues. Germline V gene lookup returns CDR1 TSWWSYY and CDR2 QGS. CDR3 amino acids: CAIGELDKLNQRRVFHWGAPDKLIF. CDR3 nucleotides: TGTGCTATTGGGGAACTGGATAAGCTTAACCAACGCCGTGTCTTTCATTGGGGTGCGCCCGATAAACTCATCTTT.

This clone has only a few counts. Since a far larger clone is one base different, this is likely a read error. Other DNA sequences in this sample translate to the same CDR3. The chain joins TRDV2 to TRDJ1; 8 nucleotides match TRDD3. As TCRdb names no J gene, one was assigned here on the basis of a DNA match to germline. The length of the CDR3 is 18 residues. Germline-derived CDR1 and CDR2 are GEAIGNYY and EKD. J was trimmed by 4 bases and V by 1 base; bases with no gene match: 16. The CDR3 DNA sequence: TGTGCCTGTGACACTCTCCTACGCGAGTCACTGGGGGTCGATAAACTCATCTTT. This sequence encodes CACDTLLRESLGVDKLIF.

In regard to this clone: A far more abundant clone sits one base away, making this likely a read error. The sample has other DNA sequences that encode this CDR3 too. V gene assignment gives TRDV1, but the J gene was left uncalled; TRDD3, as called in the table, went unchecked against the DNA. Germline-derived CDR1 and CDR2 are TSWWSYY and QGS. The CDR3 totals 18 residues. CDR3 region: CALTSYVRIWGLTDKLIF. CDR3 nucleotides: TGTGCTCTTACTTCCTACGTTCGTATCTGGGGGCTAACCGATAAGCTCATCTTT.

This clone was picked up a small number of times. TCRdb's listed protein matches a much larger clone and diverges from this DNA's translation at residue 15, likely through a read error; the protein shown comes from the DNA. No J gene was called, and the V gene is TRDV1; the table's D call, TRDD3, has no DNA check behind it. Germline CDR1 is TSWWSYY and CDR2 is QGS. This CDR3 region has 17 residues. The CDR3 nucleotides read TGTGCTCTTGGGGAAGCTCATCCCCCTCTTAATACCGATAAACCCATCTTT. The encoded protein is CALGEAHPPLNTDKPIF.

As concerns this clone: The TCRdb protein, from a much larger clone, departs from this DNA's translation at residue 15, likely by read error; the protein shown derives from the DNA. The chain links TRDV1 to TRDJ1; the match to TRDD3 covers 12 bases. In germline, CDR1 is TSWWSYY, CDR2 QGS. The CDR3 runs 17 residues. The V and J ends lost 2 bases and 13 bases, in that order; junction bases with no gene match: 17. CDR3 sequence reads: CALGEEGLLGDTIRPIF. DNA of the CDR3: TGTGCTCTTGGGGAAGAGGGTCTACTGGGGGATACCATAAGACCCATCTTT.

This clone was detected only a few times. TCRdb's protein for this DNA is that of a much larger clone and differs from the translation at residue 7, likely a read error; the protein shown is the DNA translation. The genes are TRDV1 and TRDJ1; weak D call: TRDD3 (6 bases). This CDR3 is built from 12 residues. Trimming removed 4 bases at V and 3 bases at J, with 6 bases between. CDR1 and CDR2 from the germline V gene are TSWWSYY and QGS. The CDR3 nucleotides are TGTGCTCTTGGGGGATACGCCGATAAACTCATCTTT. It specifies CALGGYADKLIF.

Points on this clone: TCRdb lists the protein of a much larger clone for this DNA, which differs at residue 8, so this is likely a read error; the protein given here is translated from the DNA itself. The J gene is TRDJ1, the V gene TRDV2, with D perhaps matching TRDD3 (6 bases). The J gene is absent in TCRdb and was assigned here via DNA matching to germline. Germline CDR1 reads GEAIGNYY; CDR2 reads EKD. The V gene lost 1 base and the J gene lost 0 bases, with 17 bases spanning the gap. The CDR3 loop spans 17 amino acids. CDR3 sequence reads: CACDTVGVGVNTDKLIF. CDR3 coding DNA: TGTGCCTGTGACACAGTAGGAGTGGGGGTTAACACCGATAAACTCATCTTT.

This clone was seen a handful of times. TCRdb assigns this DNA the protein of a much larger clone, which departs from its translation at residue 5; this likely reflects a read error, and the protein shown comes from translating the DNA. The chain combines TRDV1 with TRDJ1, with 7 nucleotides matching TRDD3. Assignment of the J gene here rests on matching the DNA to germline, because TCRdb gives none. Germline V lookup: CDR1 TSWWSYY, CDR2 QGS. This CDR3 is 22 amino acids long. The V and J ends lost 4 bases and 3 bases, in that order; junction bases with no gene match: 29. DNA for the CDR3: TGTGCTCTTGGGGTACAAAGTCGATGGTTGGGTTCATACTGGGGATTACCCGATAAACTCATCTTT. Its translation is CALGVQSRWLGSYWGLPDKLIF.

This clone was recorded many times. A much larger clone differs by one base, so this may be a read error. Within the sample, other DNA sequences also encode this same CDR3. The chain links TRDV2 to TRDJ3; TRDD3 is a possible D gene (5 bases). Here the J gene came from matching the DNA to germline, since TCRdb omits it. There are 19 residues in the CDR3. Germline V gene sequence: CDR1 GEAIGNYY, CDR2 EKD. CDR3 region: CACDTGGALSSWDTRQMFF. CDR3 DNA sequence: TGTGCCTGTGACACGGGTGGGGCCCTTAGCTCCTGGGACACCAGACAGATGTTTTTC.

The sample holds a few counts of this clone. The protein given by TCRdb reflects a much larger clone and differs at residue 22 from this DNA's translation, likely from a read error; the protein shown is the DNA's translation. In nucleotides, the CDR3 is TGTGCTCTTGGGGAACTTTGGTCTTCCTACGTAGGGCAGGCGTACTGGGGGATACGGACCGATGAACTCATCTTT. Translation: CALGELWSSYVGQAYWGIRTDELIF. V and J are TRDV1 and TRDJ1, with 13 nucleotides matching TRDD3. Germline CDR1 TSWWSYY, CDR2 QGS. The CDR3 is made up of 25 amino acids.

Of note for this clone: A far larger clone is off by one base, so a read error is likely. Other nucleotide sequences in the sample specify the same CDR3. CDR3: CALWDSTGIRYSDKLIF. CDR3 nucleotide sequence: TGTGCTCTCTGGGATTCTACGGGGATACGATACAGCGATAAACTCATCTTT. The chain couples TRDV1 to TRDJ1, with 9 nucleotides matching TRDD3. Germline trimming cut 9 bases from V and 4 bases from J; bases unmatched to any gene: 18. Germline V gives CDR1 TSWWSYY, CDR2 QGS. CDR3 length equals 17 residues.

This clone appeared a few times. The protein recorded in TCRdb matches a much larger clone and deviates from this DNA's translation at residue 11, suggesting a read error; the protein here is obtained by translating the DNA. The V call is TRDV2, the J call TRDJ1; TRDD3 agrees at 10 bases. The J gene comes from matching the DNA to germline here; TCRdb lacks it. The CDR3 is 19 residues long. The J segment lost 0 bases and the V segment lost 0 bases, leaving 12 bases of the junction unmatched. Germline CDR1 and CDR2: GEAIGNYY and EKD. The CDR3 coding sequence is TGTGCCTGTGACACCGTTATCCAACTGGGGGATCGGCACACCGATAAACTCATCTTT. It encodes CACDTVIQLGDRHTDKLIF.

A note on this clone: A read error is the likely source, as a far larger clone sits one nucleotide away. Other DNA sequences within the sample encode an identical CDR3. There is no J gene call, but TRDV1 is given as the V gene. Per germline, CDR1 TSWWSYY and CDR2 QGS. This CDR3 spans 15 amino acids. The CDR3 DNA reads TGTGCTCTTGGGGAACTCCTAGTAGTCCAGGGAAAGCTCATCTTT. Translated, it gives CALGELLVVQGKLIF.

Comments on this clone: The protein TCRdb lists belongs to a much larger clone and differs from this DNA's translation at residue 11, which points to a read error; the protein shown is made from the DNA. The chain combines TRDV3 with TRDJ1, with a tentative D call TRDD2 (5 bases). CDR1 is TVYSNPD and CDR2 is GDNSRS in the germline V gene (reference sequence). The CDR3 covers 15 residues. In DNA, the CDR3 is TGTGCCTTTAGTACCGCCTACTCCCTTACCGGTAAACTCATCTTT. As protein: CAFSTAYSLTGKLIF. The whole variable domain, remainder taken from reference TRDV3 and TRDJ1, is CDKVTQSSPDQTVASGSEVVLLCTYDTVYSNPDLFWYRIRPDYSFQFVFYGDNSRSEGADFTQGRFSVKHILTQKAFHLVISPVRTEDSATYYCAFSTAYSLTGKLIFGKGTRVTVEP.

This clone came up many times. The protein TCRdb lists belongs to a much larger clone and differs from this DNA's translation at residue 11, which points to a read error; the protein shown is made from the DNA. CDR3: CAWGFSYWGIIDKLIF. CDR3 bases: TGTGCCTGGGGATTCTCGTACTGGGGGATAATCGATAAACTCATCTTT. This chain links TRDV2 with TRDJ1, with 11 bases identical to TRDD3. J was trimmed by 4 bases and V by 7 bases; bases with no gene match: 13. The CDR3 consists of 16 residues. Germline loops: CDR1 GEAIGNYY, CDR2 EKD.

As to this clone: The protein given by TCRdb reflects a much larger clone and differs at residue 12 from this DNA's translation, likely from a read error; the protein shown is the DNA's translation. The J gene is TRDJ1, the V gene TRDV2, with 8 bases identical to TRDD3. Assignment of the J gene here rests on matching the DNA to germline, because TCRdb gives none. CDR1 and CDR2 from the germline V gene are GEAIGNYY and EKD. This CDR3 spans 17 amino acids. The junction had 14 bases not matched to a gene; V was cut back by 3 bases and J by 3 bases. The CDR3 sequence is CACDGLLGVTYADKLIF. Here the CDR3 DNA reads TGTGCCTGTGACGGACTACTGGGGGTTACGTACGCCGATAAACTCATCTTT.

Details on this clone: The likely explanation is a read error, given a far larger clone one base away. Called V gene: TRDV3; the J gene was not called; no check of the table's D call, TRDD3, against the DNA was made. Germline V CDR1 and CDR2: TVYSNPD, GDNSRS (reference sequence). This CDR3 region has 19 residues. The CDR3 DNA reads as TGTGCCTTTCTACTTCCTTACTGGGGGATACCCTTTTACACCGATAAACTCATCTTC. Translating gives CAFLLPYWGIPFYTDKLIF.

Comment on this clone: The mismatch at residue 16 between this DNA's translation and the TCRdb protein of a much larger clone likely reflects a read error; the protein shown is translated from the DNA. The V gene is TRDV1, the J gene TRDJ1; either TRDD2 or TRDD3 may fit D (9 bases each). TCRdb records no J gene; here it was assigned by comparing the DNA to germline. Trimming removed 1 base from V and 3 bases from J, with 36 bases in between. Germline loops: CDR1 TSWWSYY, CDR2 QGS. The CDR3 loop spans 23 amino acids. This CDR3 is CALGEHSQPSYKNWGTRPDKLIF. CDR3 bases: TGTGCTCTTGGGGAACATAGTCAGCCTTCCTACAAGAACTGGGGGACACGGCCCGATAAACTCATCTTT.

This clone was observed many times. Since a far larger clone is one base different, this is likely a read error. The sample contains more than one DNA sequence encoding this CDR3. The chain recombines TRDV1 with TRDJ1; D ambiguous. TCRdb records no J gene; here it was assigned by comparing the DNA to germline. Germline CDR1 reads TSWWSYY; CDR2 reads QGS. The CDR3 is 16 amino acids. V dropped 8 bases and J dropped 3 bases, with 22 bases sitting between them. CDR3 residues: CALLTATRSSADKLIF. As DNA, the CDR3 is TGTGCTCTTCTGACCGCGACAAGGAGTTCGGCCGATAAACTCATCTTT.